This T cell receptor (beta chain) was observed in a study of cytomegalovirus exposure and HLA in healthy donors. Study observations and caveats: In a later analysis, several top co-occurrence clusters appeared linked to parvovirus B19, influenza, CMV and Epstein-Barr virus. Compared with the roughly 670-donor mean, an Asian-associated ancestry cluster reportedly had fewer N-insertions, according to a later analysis. The study dropped some indistinguishable V segments, TRBV6-2 and TRBV6-3 among them. A later analysis found TCR association rates differed by HLA locus, highest for DRB1 and lowest for HLA-C.

This CDR3 region has 16 residues. From germline, CDR1 is LNHDA and CDR2 SQIVND (reference sequence). Trimming pared 0 bases from V and 5 bases from J, leaving 13 bases between. To note about this clone: No antigen is known for it.

Vbeta (60) and Jbeta (13) primers were used in the PCR. Measured with immunoSEQ multiplex PCR; TCRdb has only the in-frame clones, and not every one. This table holds 150,000 to 200,000 clones, around four fifths found once. Input material: PBMCs. The chain carries TRBV19 and TRBJ2-2; no clear D gene. The receptor was isolated from a woman aged 25 to 39 in good health and CMV-seropositive. CDR3 sequence: CASSIEASTPTGELFF. The DNA for the CDR3 is TGTGCCAGTAGTATAGAGGCTTCCACCCCTACCGGGGAGCTGTTTTTT.